The sequence of this TCR beta chain was determined in a study of immune cell composition in non-small cell lung cancer. The repertoire was sequenced with immunoSEQ multiplex PCR; TCRdb's copy has only in-frame clones and lacks some. The repertoire consists of 5,100 or so clones, with approximately 90% occurring once and the leading ten covering 5.8%. Normal lung was sampled as far from the tumour as possible, at least 3 cm. The CDR3 contains 16 residues. Germline V lookup: CDR1 SGHNT, CDR2 YYREEE (reference sequence). Germline trimming cut 0 bases from V and 3 bases from J; bases unmatched to any gene: 7.

This TCR derives from a human donor with non-small cell lung cancer. Some clones in this sample may be carry-over from other donors' samples. The sample consisted of non-adjacent lung tissue. The chain combines TRBV5-4 with TRBJ2-7; TRBD1 aligns across 9 bases. CDR3 nucleotide sequence: TGTGCCAGCAGCTTGGACGCACTGGGACAGGGCTACGAGCAGTACTTC. Translation gives CASSLDALGQGYEQYF.